Below are 7 T cell receptor beta chains sequenced from a single sample in a study of T-cell reconstitution after alpha-beta-depleted transplantation in children. Preparing the TCRbeta library involved the use of unique molecular identifiers. TCRdb reprocessed the PCR reads via MiXCR and lists one record per CDR3 protein. The sample holds 250,000 to 300,000 distinct CDR3 sequences, 11% seen once. The specimen was peripheral blood, collected 180 days after TCRalphabeta/CD19-depleted stem cell transplant. The receptors were gathered from a male patient aged 2-15 years who had a stem cell transplant for chronic granulomatous disease, so the T cells may come from the graft donor.

This clonotype was counted many times. The chain employs TRBV4-3 and TRBJ2-5, with no clear D. Germline V gene lookup returns CDR1 LGHNA and CDR2 YSLEER. The CDR3 totals 15 residues. V lost 0 bases to trimming and J lost 3 bases, with 11 bases between them. CDR3 amino acids: CASSQDLGSKETQYF. In nucleotides, the CDR3 is TGCGCCAGCAGCCAAGATCTGGGCAGTAAAGAGACCCAGTACTTC.

The sample holds many counts of this clonotype. The V call is TRBV11-2, the J call TRBJ2-3; D might be TRBD2 (6 bases). V was shortened by 2 bases and J by 4 bases, with 22 bases between the two germline ends. Per the germline V gene, CDR1 is SGHAT and CDR2 is FQNNGV. There are 18 residues in the CDR3. CDR3 sequence: CASSLRSRWEVFADTQYF. As DNA, the CDR3 is TGTGCCAGCAGCTTACGGTCGAGGTGGGAGGTGTTCGCAGATACGCAGTATTTT.

Many counts were recorded for this clonotype. The chain carries TRBV5-1 and TRBJ1-6, with TRBD1 as a possible D gene (6 bases). CDR1 SGHRS and CDR2 YFSETQ come from the germline V gene. V gave up 4 bases and J gave up 6 bases, with 14 bases separating them. The CDR3 sequence is 15 residues long. CDR3 sequence reads: CASSPTGTSNSPLHF. CDR3 DNA: TGCGCCAGCAGCCCAACCGGGACATCTAATTCACCCCTCCACTTT.

This clonotype was found many times. The V call is TRBV7-9, the J call TRBJ2-2, with 9 bases that match TRBD1. There are 16 residues in the CDR3. The junction had 8 bases not matched to a gene; V was cut back by 5 bases and J by 4 bases. Germline V gene sequence: CDR1 SEHNR, CDR2 FQNEAQ (reference sequence). The CDR3 coding sequence is TGTGCCAGCAGCACCCCGGGACAGGGTACCACCGGGGAGCTGTTTTTT. Amino acids: CASSTPGQGTTGELFF.

There are many counts of this clonotype. This chain uses TRBV12-3 or TRBV12-4 with TRBJ1-1; unclear D gene. The CDR3 is made up of 13 amino acids. The V end was cut by 6 bases, the J end by 1 base, with 9 bases between. The CDR3 DNA follows: TGTGCCAGCAGCGTTGCGCAGAACACTGAAGCTTTCTTT. Translated: CASSVAQNTEAFF.

This clonotype was found many times. V and J are TRBV13 and TRBJ2-5, with 12 bases identical to TRBD2. The V gene end was trimmed by 2 bases and the J gene end by 1 base; junction bases not matched to a gene: 5. CDR3 length equals 17 residues. Germline CDR1 PRHDT, CDR2 FYEKMQ (reference sequence). The CDR3 spells CASSLLTTSGGQETQYF. CDR3 coding DNA: TGTGCCAGCAGCTTATTGACGACTAGCGGGGGCCAAGAGACCCAGTACTTC.

This clonotype appeared many times. CDR3 in amino acids: CASSQGSAATEAFF. CDR3 nucleotides: TGTGCCAGCAGCCAGGGATCAGCGGCGACTGAAGCTTTCTTT. The chain employs TRBV9 and TRBJ1-1, with a weak D call TRBD1 (5 bases). Germline V gene data show CDR1 as SGDLS and CDR2 as YYNGEE. The V end was cut by 4 bases, the J end by 5 bases, with 15 bases between. The CDR3 is 14 amino acids.